The 17 T cell receptor beta chains below all came from one sample that was sequenced in a study of vaccination and CD4 T cells after COVID-19. The study sequenced cultured CD4+ T cell DNA using the Oncomine TCR Beta short-read assay. TCRdb used MiXCR to reprocess the PCR reads, holding one entry per CDR3 protein. Among 22,000 or so distinct CDR3 sequences listed, about 59% were seen once. Specified treatment: roughly nine-day PBMC culture with coronavirus spike peptide pools or control peptides (ViraFEST assay). What these receptors recognize is not known. The specimen was CD4+ T cells from blood, cultured in vitro. The receptors originated from a human donor who had recovered from COVID-19.

Worth noting for this clonotype: This CDR3 fails to terminate in the conserved phenylalanine or tryptophan, so it likely reflects a read error. The chain recombines TRBV7-8 with TRBJ2-1; the match to TRBD2 covers 8 bases. Unmatched junction bases numbered 10, after V lost 5 bases and J lost 4 bases. Germline CDR1 is SGHVS and CDR2 is FQNEAQ. This CDR3 is built from 16 residues. CDR3 sequence (DNA): TGTGCCAGCAGCCCCCTTGAGGGACTAGGATACAATGAGCAGTTCCTC. This translates into CASSPLEGLGYNEQFL.

The CDR3 DNA reads as TGTGCCAGCAGCCTCGGGATCTCTGGAAACACCATATATTTT. It is translated as CASSLGISGNTIYF. The chain joins TRBV7-3 to TRBJ1-3; D ambiguous. V was cut by 5 bases and J by 0 bases, with 8 bases left in between. The CDR3 loop spans 14 amino acids. CDR1 is SGHTA, CDR2 FQGTGA, per germline.

This clonotype was seen a few times. J is TRBJ1-5 and V is TRBV6-2 or TRBV6-3; D not certain. Deletions cut 2 bases from V and 2 bases from J, with 7 bases between. CDR1 is MNHEY and CDR2 is SVGEGT in the germline V gene. This CDR3 is 14 amino acids long. CDR3 residues: CASSYGGGNQPQHF. In DNA form, the CDR3 reads TGTGCCAGCAGTTACGGTGGAGGCAATCAGCCCCAGCATTTT.

DNA of the CDR3: TGTGCCAGCAGCCCTTCGGGCAGCCCATGGCCCCAGTACTTC. Protein: CASSPSGSPWPQYF. This sequence joins TRBV7-6 and TRBJ2-5; D uncertain. Germline CDR1 SGHVS, CDR2 FNYEAQ. The CDR3 is made up of 14 amino acids. Trimming took 5 bases from V and 9 from J, leaving 19 bases between them.

This clonotype was seen only a few times. The rearrangement joins TRBV11-3 to TRBJ2-7, with D unresolved. The germline CDR1 and CDR2 sequences are SGHNT and YENEEA. V gave up 0 bases and J gave up 0 bases, with 12 bases separating them. There are 16 residues in the CDR3. CDR3 sequence: CASSLDAGAPSYEQYF. The CDR3 DNA follows: TGTGCCAGCAGCTTAGATGCAGGAGCGCCCTCCTACGAGCAGTACTTC.

The V gene is TRBV27, the J gene TRBJ1-5; the D gene is possibly TRBD1 (6 bases). The CDR3 runs 17 residues. V was shortened by 4 bases and J by 3 bases, with 19 bases between the two germline ends. Germline CDR1 reads MNHEY; CDR2 reads SMNVEV (reference sequence). The CDR3: CASSSSGRGINNQPQHF. The CDR3 nucleotides are TGTGCCAGCAGTTCCTCAGGGAGGGGGATTAACAATCAGCCCCAGCATTTT.

CDR3 sequence reads: CASSLENYGYTF. The CDR3 DNA reads TGTGCCAGCAGCTTAGAAAACTATGGCTACACCTTC. The chain employs TRBV7-9 and TRBJ1-2; D remains ambiguous. V dropped 1 base and J dropped 2 bases, with 2 bases sitting between them. The CDR3 has 12 amino acids. Germline V gene data show CDR1 as SEHNR and CDR2 as FQNEAQ (reference sequence). The complete variable domain, with remaining parts taken from reference TRBV7-9 and TRBJ1-2, reads DTGVSQNPRHKITKRGQNVTFRCDPISEHNRLYWYRQTLGQGPEFLTYFQNEAQLEKSRLLSDRFSAERPKGSFSTLEIQRTEQGDSAMYLCASSLENYGYTFGSGTRLTVV.

V usage is TRBV7-9 and J usage is TRBJ2-3; 7 bases map to TRBD2. Losses at the gene ends were 3 bases for V and 2 bases for J; bases not matched to a gene: 8. The germline V gene encodes CDR1 SEHNR and CDR2 FQNEAQ (reference sequence). This CDR3 is 16 amino acids long. The CDR3 is CASSFGTTPLTDTQYF. The CDR3, as DNA: TGTGCCAGCAGCTTCGGGACTACTCCCCTCACAGATACGCAGTATTTT.

The chain links TRBV7-2 to TRBJ1-3; D not certain. Germline-derived CDR1 and CDR2 are SGHTA and FQGNSA. The CDR3 spans 15 residues. V gave up 3 bases and J gave up 4 bases, with 13 bases separating them. CDR3 sequence: CASSFSRAEGNTIYF. The CDR3 coding sequence is TGTGCCAGCAGCTTTTCTAGGGCGGAGGGAAACACCATATATTTT.

The V gene is TRBV5-1, the J gene TRBJ2-2; D gene uncertain. CDR1 SGHRS and CDR2 YFSETQ come from the germline V gene. V was trimmed by 2 bases and J by 6 bases, leaving 5 bases between them. The CDR3 sequence is 12 residues long. The CDR3 DNA follows: TGCGCCAGCAGCTTTGGGGCCGGGGAGCTGTTTTTT. Protein: CASSFGAGELFF. The full variable domain, rest sourced from reference TRBV5-1 and TRBJ2-2, is KAGVTQTPRYLIKTRGQQVTLSCSPISGHRSVSWYQQTPGQGLQFLFEYFSETQRNKGNFPGRFSGRQFSNSRSEMNVSTLELGDSALYLCASSFGAGELFFGEGSRLTVL.

The table lists this clonotype with a few counts. The chain joins TRBV20-1 to TRBJ2-5; tentatively, D is TRBD2 (5 bases). The V end was cut by 0 bases, the J end by 2 bases, with 13 bases between. CDR1 DFQATT and CDR2 SNEGSKA come from the germline V gene (reference sequence). CDR3 length: 15 residues. CDR3 nucleotide sequence: TGCAGTGCTAGAGATGGCGGGCACATTCAAGAGACCCAGTACTTC. Encoded protein: CSARDGGHIQETQYF.

In its sample, this clonotype was seen a few times. The chain links TRBV7-6 to TRBJ2-4; D is perhaps TRBD2 (6 bases). This CDR3 spans 15 amino acids. The V gene's germline CDR1 is SGHVS and CDR2 FNYEAQ. Between the trimmed V and J ends, which lost 3 bases and 0 bases, there was a span of 9 bases. CDR3: CASSFGTVAKNIQYF. In DNA form, the CDR3 reads TGTGCCAGCAGCTTCGGGACTGTAGCCAAAAACATTCAGTACTTC.

The V and J genes are TRBV7-2 and TRBJ2-3; 9 bases are a match to TRBD2. The J segment lost 3 bases and the V segment lost 3 bases, leaving 4 bases of the junction unmatched. Germline CDR1 is SGHTA and CDR2 is FQGNSA. The length of the CDR3 is 15 residues. Here the CDR3 reads CASSLGGRGTDTQYF. CDR3 DNA: TGTGCCAGCAGCTTGGGCGGGAGGGGAACAGATACGCAGTATTTT.

This clonotype was recorded a few times. V and J are TRBV28 and TRBJ1-2; perhaps TRBD1 as D (6 bases). Trimming cost V 3 bases and J 8 bases, with 19 bases left between them. This CDR3 comprises 15 residues. Germline CDR1 reads MDHEN; CDR2 reads SYDVKM. CDR3 nucleotide sequence: TGTGCCAGCAGTTTTACCCCAGGGGCGCGGGGAGGCTACACCTTC. It yields the protein CASSFTPGARGGYTF.

Here the CDR3 reads CASSLLRGTYGYTF. In nucleotides, the CDR3 is TGTGCCAGCAGTTTACTGCGGGGCACCTATGGCTACACCTTC. This chain links TRBV28 with TRBJ1-2; the D gene is possibly TRBD1 (5 bases). This CDR3 contains 14 residues. The V end was cut by 2 bases, the J end by 4 bases, with 11 bases between. The germline gives CDR1 MDHEN, CDR2 SYDVKM.

V is TRBV2 and J is TRBJ1-1; maybe TRBD1 (6 bases). Per the germline V gene, CDR1 is SNHLY and CDR2 is FYNNEI. Trimming took 2 bases from V and 7 from J, leaving 14 bases between them. This CDR3 spans 14 amino acids. CDR3 sequence (DNA): TGTGCCAGCAGTGAACACGCAGGGGTCGGTGAAGCTTTCTTT. Its protein is CASSEHAGVGEAFF.

The chain uses TRBV19 and TRBJ2-7, with 7 nucleotides matching TRBD2. CDR1 is LNHDA, CDR2 SQIVND, per germline (reference sequence). V was pared by 4 bases and J by 3 bases, with 3 bases of the junction left unmatched. This CDR3 is built from 13 residues. The CDR3 bases are TGTGCCAGTAGTACAGGACTAGTCTACGAGCAGTACTTC. It encodes CASSTGLVYEQYF.